This TCR beta chain was found in a study of TIL therapy for anti-PD-1-resistant metastatic lung cancer. Time point defined: pre-treatment sample, taken before nivolumab and TIL therapy. Sequencing used immunoSEQ v3. Sequencing was performed with immunoSEQ multiplex PCR; in TCRdb, only in-frame clones are kept and a portion is missing. The data contain around 20,000 clones, nearly 80% of them seen just once; the ten biggest clones take up under 8%. The specimen comprised blood, sampled at baseline. This receptor was taken from a person aged 25 to 85 with non-small cell lung cancer.

DNA for the CDR3: TGTGCCAGTAGTATATTGCCGGGGTCCGGAGCTGGAAACACCATATATTTT. Its protein product is CASSILPGSGAGNTIYF. The chain is built from TRBV19 and TRBJ1-3; the D is unclear. With 2 bases removed from V and 2 bases from J, the gap between germline ends came to 16 bases. This CDR3 region has 17 residues. Germline V gives CDR1 LNHDA, CDR2 SQIVND (reference sequence).